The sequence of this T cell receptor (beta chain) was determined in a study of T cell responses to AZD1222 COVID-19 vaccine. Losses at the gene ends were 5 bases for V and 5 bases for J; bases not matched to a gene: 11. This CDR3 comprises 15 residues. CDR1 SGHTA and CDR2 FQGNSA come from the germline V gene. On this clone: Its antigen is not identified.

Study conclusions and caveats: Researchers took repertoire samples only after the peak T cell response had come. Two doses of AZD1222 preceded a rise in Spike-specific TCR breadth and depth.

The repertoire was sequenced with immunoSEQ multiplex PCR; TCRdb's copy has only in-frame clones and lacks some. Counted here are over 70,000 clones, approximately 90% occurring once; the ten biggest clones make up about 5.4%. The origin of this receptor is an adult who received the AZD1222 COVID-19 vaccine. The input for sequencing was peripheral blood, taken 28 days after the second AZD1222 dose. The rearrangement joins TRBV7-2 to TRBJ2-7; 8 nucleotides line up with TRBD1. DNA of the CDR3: TGTGCCAGCAGCGTCCGGGACAGGTGGCCCCACGAGCAGTACTTC. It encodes CASSVRDRWPHEQYF.